These 18 T cell receptor beta chains share one sample of origin, sequenced in a study of OX40 agonist ivuxolimab in advanced cancers. Some clones are missing from TCRdb's copy, which holds only in-frame ones; the method was immunoSEQ multiplex PCR. The data hold 45,000 to 55,000 clones, with around 80% observed a single time. The source material was CD4+ or CD8+ T cells sorted from blood, sampled in a trial of the OX40 agonist ivuxolimab. These receptor sequences come from an adult with an advanced solid tumor such as melanoma, head and neck, liver or kidney cancer.

The rearrangement links TRBV2 to TRBJ1-3; D uncertain. This CDR3 is built from 16 residues. V was clipped by 4 bases and J by 0 bases, with 13 bases between them. The germline gives CDR1 SNHLY, CDR2 FYNNEI. The CDR3 loop reads CASSGGRPASGNTIYF. Written as DNA, the CDR3 is TGTGCCAGCAGTGGCGGAAGACCAGCCTCTGGAAACACCATATATTTT.

The V gene is TRBV19, the J gene TRBJ2-5; TRBD1 might be the D (6 bases). Trimming took off 4 bases at V and 3 bases at J, with 6 bases between the two ends. Germline CDR1 and CDR2: LNHDA and SQIVND (reference sequence). The CDR3 spans 12 residues. The CDR3 spells CASSTGEETQYF. The CDR3, as DNA: TGTGCCAGTAGTACAGGGGAAGAGACCCAGTACTTC.

The chain combines TRBV5-1 with TRBJ2-1; the D is unclear. In germline, CDR1 is SGHRS, CDR2 YFSETQ. The V and J ends lost 0 bases and 6 bases respectively, with 4 bases between them. The CDR3 loop spans 12 amino acids. The CDR3 sequence: CASSLAPNEQFF. The DNA for the CDR3 is TGCGCCAGCAGCTTGGCCCCCAATGAGCAGTTCTTC.

This clone was detected only once. The rearrangement joins TRBV7-3 to TRBJ1-2; TRBD1 might be the D (6 bases). With 2 bases removed from V and 8 bases from J, the gap between germline ends came to 12 bases. This CDR3 is 13 amino acids long. Germline loops: CDR1 SGHTA, CDR2 FQGTGA. The CDR3: CASSLPAGEGYTF. CDR3 nucleotide sequence: TGTGCCAGCAGCTTACCTGCAGGGGAAGGCTACACCTTC.

The chain couples TRBV14 to TRBJ2-1, with TRBD2 identical over 8 bases. Germline V gene lookup returns CDR1 SGHDN and CDR2 FVKESK. V shed 1 base, J shed 7 bases, and the junction held 3 bases outside the gene matches. This CDR3 contains 14 residues. The CDR3 region has the DNA TGTGCCAGCAGCCAAGTTCGGGAGGGGAATGAGCAGTTCTTC. This codes for CASSQVREGNEQFF. Full variable domain (missing parts from reference TRBV14 and TRBJ2-1): EAGVTQFPSHSVIEKGQTVTLRCDPISGHDNLYWYRRVMGKEIKFLLHFVKESKQDESGMPNNRFLAERTGGTYSTLKVQPAELEDSGVYFCASSQVREGNEQFFGPGTRLTVL.

The rearrangement links TRBV10-3 to TRBJ2-6, with 8 bases matching TRBD1. Germline CDR1 is ENHRY and CDR2 is SYGVKD. V lost 5 bases to trimming and J lost 6 bases; unmatched junction nucleotides: 6. This CDR3 is built from 15 residues. CDR3 protein: CAISRDRPSANVLTF. As DNA, the CDR3 is TGTGCCATCAGTAGGGACAGGCCTTCGGCCAACGTCCTGACTTTC.

The chain couples TRBV5-4 to TRBJ2-5; D gene unclear. The CDR3 loop spans 12 amino acids. Germline CDR1 and CDR2: SGHNT and YYREEE (reference sequence). V was cut by 5 bases and J by 3 bases, with 8 bases left in between. CDR3 sequence: CASRAREETQYF. The CDR3, as DNA: TGTGCCAGCAGGGCTAGGGAAGAGACCCAGTACTTC.

The CDR3 loop reads CASSGSGLYEQYF. The CDR3 DNA reads as TGTGCCAGCAGTGGCTCCGGGCTGTACGAGCAGTACTTC. The chain combines TRBV6-1 with TRBJ2-7; D remains ambiguous. Germline CDR1 is MNHNS and CDR2 is SASEGT. This CDR3 is 13 amino acids long. Trimming stripped 4 bases from V and 4 bases from J, with 11 bases between.

V and J are TRBV18 and TRBJ2-3; the match to TRBD2 covers 9 bases. CDR1 and CDR2 (germline): KGHSH, LQKENI. The CDR3 length is 15 residues. V was clipped by 3 bases and J by 2 bases; unmatched bases: 3. The CDR3 loop reads CASSPTSGYTDTQYF. In DNA, the CDR3 is TGTGCCAGCTCACCGACTAGCGGCTACACAGATACGCAGTATTTT.

A few counts support this clone. The chain carries TRBV30 and TRBJ2-1; D unresolved. This CDR3 is 16 amino acids long. The ends were cut back, 4 bases at V and 0 bases at J, with 16 bases in the middle. Germline V gene data show CDR1 as GTSNPN and CDR2 as SVGIG (reference sequence). The CDR3 DNA reads as TGTGCCTGGACATCGGGCTATTCGAGCTCCTACAATGAGCAGTTCTTC. This translates into CAWTSGYSSSYNEQFF.

The sample holds one count of this clone. The junction and the germline gene differ at one end; a read error may be behind it. The rearrangement joins TRBV5-1 to TRBJ2-3; 12 nucleotides align to TRBD1. CDR3 length: 15 residues. Germline V gene data show CDR1 as SGHRS and CDR2 as YFSETQ. The CDR3 is CASSLGQGAADTQYF. The CDR3 DNA follows: TGCGCCAGCAGTTTGGGACAGGGGGCAGCAGATACGCAGTATTTT.

The CDR3 loop reads CAWSVQQGDIQYF. The CDR3 nucleotides are TGTGCCTGGAGTGTTCAACAGGGTGACATTCAGTACTTC. V gene TRBV30 combines with J gene TRBJ2-4; possible D gene TRBD1, 6 bases. Trimming removed 0 bases from V and 8 bases from J, with 11 bases in between. This CDR3 has 13 amino acids. Per the germline V gene, CDR1 is GTSNPN and CDR2 is SVGIG (reference sequence).

The chain is built from TRBV4-1 and TRBJ2-7; 9 nucleotides align to TRBD2. V gave up 1 base and J gave up 2 bases; unmatched junction bases: 3. The CDR3 totals 15 residues. Germline V gene lookup returns CDR1 MGHRA and CDR2 YSYEKL. CDR3 residues: CASSQAASGAYEQYF. The CDR3 DNA follows: TGCGCCAGCAGCCAAGCGGCTAGCGGGGCCTACGAGCAGTACTTC.

The V gene is TRBV11-2, the J gene TRBJ2-7; D is unclear. Germline values: CDR1 SGHAT, CDR2 FQNNGV. The CDR3 has 14 amino acids. V lost 2 bases, J lost 4 bases, and 12 bases lay in between. CDR3 in amino acids: CASSLLHTGYEQYF. The DNA for the CDR3 is TGTGCCAGCAGCTTATTGCACACCGGTTACGAGCAGTACTTC.

The CDR3 region has the DNA TGCAGCGTTGGGCTGAATGGGGAAAAACTGTTTTTT. It specifies CSVGLNGEKLFF. V is TRBV29-1 and J is TRBJ1-4, with D unresolved. Per germline, CDR1 SQVTM and CDR2 ANQGSEA. The CDR3 length is 12 residues. V was clipped by 4 bases and J by 8 bases, with 11 bases between them.

This chain joins TRBV19 and TRBJ1-2, with 7 bases identical to TRBD1. The CDR3 is 11 residues long. The V gene end was trimmed by 5 bases and the J gene end by 14 bases; junction bases not matched to a gene: 8. The germline V gene has CDR1 LNHDA and CDR2 SQIVND (reference sequence). The CDR3 coding sequence is TGTGCCAGTAGTCTAGGGACAGCTCAAACCTTC. Its translation: CASSLGTAQTF.

This clone has just one count. This chain uses TRBV7-9 with TRBJ2-2; possible D gene TRBD2, 5 bases. Trimming stripped 4 bases from V and 3 bases from J, with 15 bases between. Per the germline V gene, CDR1 is SEHNR and CDR2 is FQNEAQ (reference sequence). This CDR3 is 16 amino acids long. CDR3 in DNA: TGTGCCAGCAGCTCCGTAGGTTTCGGGGACACCGGGGAGCTGTTTTTT. This codes for CASSSVGFGDTGELFF.

This chain connects TRBV7-9 to TRBJ2-7; 7 positions match TRBD2. The CDR3 has 14 residues. After removal of 1 base from V and 3 bases from J, the junction contained 3 bases not matched to a gene. Germline-derived CDR1 and CDR2 are SEHNR and FQNEAQ (reference sequence). The DNA of the CDR3 is TGTGCCAGCAGCTTAGATGGCGGGAGCTACGAGCAGTACTTC. Its protein product is CASSLDGGSYEQYF.